These 23 T cell receptor beta chains came from one sample sequenced in a study of blood T cell repertoires in COVID-19 (dated by TCRdb to the early 2020s). Receptor amplification or capture employed the immunoSEQ multiplex PCR assay. In TCRdb, the immuneACCESS table is reduced to in-frame sequences with V and J assigned. These tables do not hold every clone; where another copy was compared, an unresolved V gene accounts for under half, and the others remain unexplained. In all, the sample holds more than 25,000 clones, and 89% of those were seen once. The leading ten clones occupy 0.55% to 0.7% of the sample. The sequenced material came from peripheral blood. These receptors were collected from a woman in her thirties or forties with active or convalescent COVID-19.

This chain links TRBV7-2 with TRBJ2-5; D remains unclear. Germline lookup yields CDR1 SGHTA and CDR2 FQGNSA. The CDR3 loop spans 16 amino acids. Trimming removed 1 base from V and 1 base from J, with 13 bases in between. CDR3 residues: CASSLGASVRQETQYF. Here the CDR3 DNA reads TGTGCCAGCAGCTTAGGGGCCTCGGTCCGCCAAGAGACCCAGTACTTC.

Note on this clone: The junction departs from the called germline gene at one end, perhaps through a read error. This chain uses TRBV19 with TRBJ2-1; D possibly corresponds to TRBD2 (5 bases). The germline V gene encodes CDR1 LNHDA and CDR2 SQIVND (reference sequence). The CDR3 totals 14 residues. The CDR3 reads CATQNPGGRGLLIF. For the CDR3, the DNA is TGTGCCACTCAGAACCCAGGTGGGCGCGGGCTGCTCATCTTC.

V usage is TRBV18 and J usage is TRBJ2-6, with D perhaps matching TRBD2 (5 bases). V shed 3 bases and J shed 4 bases, with 16 bases lying between them. This CDR3 is 17 amino acids long. Germline lookup yields CDR1 KGHSH and CDR2 LQKENI. CDR3 sequence: CASSPQEVAVGANVLTF. CDR3 bases: TGTGCCAGCTCACCCCAGGAGGTCGCTGTAGGGGCCAACGTCCTGACTTTC.

This rearrangement joins TRBV10-3 to TRBJ2-5; D possibly corresponds to TRBD1 (5 bases). Trimming removed 0 bases at V and 3 bases at J, with 11 bases between. The CDR3 has 15 residues. Germline V gives CDR1 ENHRY, CDR2 SYGVKD. The CDR3 spells CAISESRSGKETQYF. DNA of the CDR3: TGTGCCATCAGTGAGTCGAGGTCAGGGAAAGAGACCCAGTACTTC.

This chain joins TRBV5-1 and TRBJ2-1; D ambiguous. The CDR3 has 12 residues. CDR1 and CDR2 from the germline V gene are SGHRS and YFSETQ. Trimming took 0 bases from V and 6 from J, leaving 4 bases between them. CDR3 nucleotide sequence: TGCGCCAGCAGCTTGGACAGCAATGAGCAGTTCTTC. Protein: CASSLDSNEQFF.

The rearrangement joins TRBV4-1 to TRBJ1-5; D is possibly TRBD1 (6 bases). The CDR3 length is 16 residues. V shed 1 base and J shed 4 bases, with 14 bases lying between them. CDR1 MGHRA and CDR2 YSYEKL come from the germline V gene. The CDR3 protein is CASSQVGTRGNQPQHF. CDR3 in DNA: TGCGCCAGCAGCCAAGTTGGGACAAGGGGGAATCAGCCCCAGCATTTT.

Here the CDR3 reads CASSPLRSAPGTQYF. CDR3 nucleotides: TGTGCCAGCAGTCCCCTAAGGAGTGCACCGGGAACGCAGTATTTT. The chain recombines TRBV6-5 with TRBJ2-3, with D tentatively TRBD2 (5 bases). Germline CDR1 reads MNHEY; CDR2 reads SVGAGI. Trimming took off 5 bases at V and 9 bases at J, with 21 bases between the two ends. CDR3 length: 15 amino acids.

The rearrangement joins TRBV7-3 to TRBJ2-5; TRBD2 might be the D (5 bases). Trimming removed 5 bases at V and 5 bases at J, with 18 bases between. Germline lookup yields CDR1 SGHTA and CDR2 FQGTGA. This CDR3 spans 15 amino acids. CDR3 in amino acids: CASSPRAGVIETQYF. The CDR3 DNA reads TGTGCCAGCAGCCCAAGGGCCGGGGTAATTGAGACCCAGTACTTC.

This clone has a single count. This sequence joins TRBV19 and TRBJ2-7; weak D call: TRBD1 (5 bases). The V gene's germline CDR1 is LNHDA and CDR2 SQIVND (reference sequence). CDR3 length equals 14 residues. The V end lost 3 bases, the J end lost 5 bases, and 14 bases lay between the germline ends. CDR3 protein: CASSMRSGLHEQYF. In DNA form, the CDR3 reads TGTGCCAGTAGTATGAGGTCAGGGTTACACGAGCAGTACTTC.

This chain uses TRBV29-1 with TRBJ1-2; TRBD1 matches 8 bases. From germline, CDR1 is SQVTM and CDR2 ANQGSEA. With 5 bases clipped from V and 6 bases from J, the junction kept 8 bases outside the gene matches. The CDR3 length is 13 residues. The CDR3 spells CSVLDRDRNGYTF. Written as DNA, the CDR3 is TGCAGCGTTCTGGACAGGGACAGGAATGGCTACACCTTC.

This clone has just one count. The gene calls are TRBV11-2 and TRBJ2-7; D possibly corresponds to TRBD1 (6 bases). This CDR3 spans 13 amino acids. Trimming shortened V by 1 base and J by 7 bases, and 11 bases separated the two germline ends. Per the germline V gene, CDR1 is SGHAT and CDR2 is FQNNGV. The chain's CDR3 is CASSLGAGEEQYF. CDR3 sequence (DNA): TGTGCCAGCAGCTTAGGAGCAGGGGAAGAGCAGTACTTC.

This rearrangement joins TRBV6-5 to TRBJ1-1; no firm D call. The CDR3 contains 12 residues. V lost 5 bases and J 4 bases, leaving 8 bases between the germline ends. CDR1 is MNHEY and CDR2 is SVGAGI in the germline V gene. For the CDR3, the DNA is TGTGCCAGCAGTCGGGATGTCACTGAAGCTTTCTTT. Its protein product is CASSRDVTEAFF.

The rearrangement joins TRBV19 to TRBJ2-2, with D possibly being TRBD2 (5 bases). V shed 3 bases and J shed 6 bases, with 8 bases lying between them. CDR3 length: 13 residues. Per germline, CDR1 LNHDA and CDR2 SQIVND (reference sequence). CDR3 nucleotide sequence: TGTGCCAGTAGTATCGGAGGTCCCGGGGAGCTGTTTTTT. Residues: CASSIGGPGELFF.

The J gene is TRBJ2-7, the V gene TRBV7-6; 7 nucleotides align to TRBD1. The J segment lost 3 bases and the V segment lost 0 bases, leaving 5 bases of the junction unmatched. Germline assignment: CDR1 SGHVS and CDR2 FNYEAQ. The CDR3 runs 15 residues. CDR3: CASSLATGIDYEQYF. Written as DNA, the CDR3 is TGTGCCAGCAGCTTAGCGACAGGGATTGACTACGAGCAGTACTTC.

In DNA form, the CDR3 reads TGTGCCAGCAGTTACCGCACAGGGGCCTATGGCTACACCTTC. This translates into CASSYRTGAYGYTF. The chain employs TRBV6-2 or TRBV6-3 and TRBJ1-2; 7 nucleotides align to TRBD1. The CDR3 covers 14 residues. Trimming removed 2 bases from V and 4 bases from J; junction bases left unmatched: 4. Germline-derived CDR1 and CDR2 are MNHEY and SVGEGT.

The rearrangement uses TRBV7-6 and TRBJ2-1; 10 nucleotides align to TRBD1. The CDR3 is 17 amino acids. CDR1 is SGHVS, CDR2 FNYEAQ, per germline. The V and J ends lost 5 bases and 2 bases, in that order; junction bases with no gene match: 9. The CDR3 region has the DNA TGTGCCAGCAGCGCTAGGGTCGGGACAGGGGCCTACAATGAGCAGTTCTTC. Its protein product is CASSARVGTGAYNEQFF.

This chain connects TRBV5-8 to TRBJ2-1, with TRBD2 identical over 12 bases. Germline lookup yields CDR1 SGHTS and CDR2 YDEGEE. V lost 1 base, J lost 4 bases, and 12 bases stayed unmatched. CDR3 length equals 19 residues. DNA for the CDR3: TGTGCCAGCAGCTTGATGGGTCTAGCGGGGGGGCTCTCGTACAATGAGCAGTTCTTC. Its protein product is CASSLMGLAGGLSYNEQFF.

This chain links TRBV28 with TRBJ1-6, with 10 bases lining up with TRBD1. This CDR3 has 14 residues. CDR1 MDHEN and CDR2 SYDVKM come from the germline V gene. Trimming removed 7 bases from V and 10 bases from J; junction bases left unmatched: 7. Here the CDR3 reads CASTTDRGPSPLHF. The CDR3 DNA reads as TGTGCCAGCACCACCGACAGGGGGCCGTCACCCCTCCACTTT.

The chain uses TRBV27 and TRBJ1-1; 9 bases line up with TRBD1. The CDR3 has 15 residues. Germline V gene lookup returns CDR1 MNHEY and CDR2 SMNVEV (reference sequence). V lost 4 bases and J lost 1; bases outside the gene matches: 4. As DNA, the CDR3 is TGTGCCAGCAGTTGGCGGGGACAGGGGAACACTGAAGCTTTCTTT. Translating it yields CASSWRGQGNTEAFF.

This chain joins TRBV21-1 and TRBJ2-7; no check of the table's D call, TRBD2, against the DNA was made. TRBV21-1 is described as a pseudogene. The CDR3 totals 13 residues. Here the CDR3 reads CASSKSRGHEQYF. The CDR3 coding sequence is TGTGCCAGCAGCAAATCAAGAGGCCACGAGCAGTACTTC.

The CDR3 reads CSGRSGDEQFF. The CDR3 DNA is TGCAGCGGGCGATCGGGAGATGAGCAGTTCTTC. The J gene is TRBJ2-1, the V gene TRBV29-1; possibly TRBD2 for D (6 bases). CDR3 size: 11 residues. Trimming removed 7 bases from V and 8 bases from J, with 12 bases in between. Germline-derived CDR1 and CDR2 are SQVTM and ANQGSEA.

This clone was counted a few times. The J gene is TRBJ1-1, the V gene TRBV10-2; 7 bases line up with TRBD1. This CDR3 is 15 amino acids long. The V segment lost 4 bases and the J segment 0 bases; nucleotides outside the gene matches: 5. The V gene's germline CDR1 is WSHSY and CDR2 SAAADI. The CDR3 sequence is CASSGVDRLNTEAFF. CDR3 nucleotides: TGCGCCAGCAGTGGAGTGGACAGGTTGAACACTGAAGCTTTCTTT.

V gene TRBV9 combines with J gene TRBJ2-5, with TRBD2 identical over 10 bases. V lost 3 bases and J lost 4; bases outside the gene matches: 6. This CDR3 has 15 residues. CDR1 is SGDLS, CDR2 YYNGEE, per germline. The CDR3, as DNA: TGTGCCAGCAGCGCCAGCGGGGGGGCCGGAGAGACCCAGTACTTC. Translated, it gives CASSASGGAGETQYF.